What follows describes a single T cell receptor beta chain. These data originate in a study of blood T cell repertoires in COVID-19. Whole-study context: Acute-phase and convalescent COVID-19 samples originated in the United States, Italy and Spain. Nucleic acid was either cDNA or gDNA, and it came from T cells, B-cell-depleted T cells, or PBMCs.

There are 14 residues in the CDR3. V lost 3 bases to trimming and J lost 4 bases, with 13 bases between them. From germline, CDR1 is SGHTA and CDR2 FQGNSA. Original processing notes: Amplification of reference gene primers provided the estimated nucleated cell counts. Method: immunoSEQ multiplex PCR; TCRdb's copy keeps in-frame clones and lacks some. The V and J calls and clone size were taken over from that table, and D and trimming were inferred from the DNA. This table holds 170,000 or so clones, about 83% found once. The TCR sequence derives from a human donor in a cohort sampled during active COVID-19. The chain combines TRBV7-2 with TRBJ2-7; tentatively, D is TRBD2 (6 bases). Sequenced: peripheral blood. The CDR3 DNA reads as TGTGCCAGCAGCTTGGAACCCGGGACTTACGAGCAGTACTTC. Translation gives CASSLEPGTYEQYF.